These 8 T cell receptor beta chains were sequenced from one sample in a study of blood T cell repertoires in COVID-19. The assay was immunoSEQ multiplex PCR, and TCRdb's table has in-frame clones only and misses some. The table shows some 87,000 clones, with roughly 80% occurring only once. The sample comprised peripheral blood. These receptor sequences come from a human donor in a cohort sampled during active COVID-19.

V and J are TRBV29-1 and TRBJ2-3; the D gene is possibly TRBD1 (5 bases). V was cut by 2 bases and J by 5 bases, with 11 bases left in between. The CDR3 length is 13 residues. Germline V gives CDR1 SQVTM, CDR2 ANQGSEA. CDR3 coding DNA: TGCAGCGTTGAAAAGGGGTGGGGAGATACGCAGTATTTT. It yields the protein CSVEKGWGDTQYF.

V usage is TRBV7-3 and J usage is TRBJ2-3; no clear D gene. The CDR3 has 14 amino acids. Trimming stripped 1 base from V and 2 bases from J, with 7 bases between. Germline-derived CDR1 and CDR2 are SGHTA and FQGTGA. This CDR3 reads CASSLNGVTDTQYF. CDR3 sequence (DNA): TGTGCCAGCAGCTTAAACGGAGTCACAGATACGCAGTATTTT.

The chain joins TRBV6-5 to TRBJ1-2, with TRBD1 as a possible D gene (6 bases). CDR3 length: 13 residues. The ends were cut back, 5 bases at V and 5 bases at J, with 12 bases in the middle. Germline V gene lookup returns CDR1 MNHEY and CDR2 SVGAGI. CDR3 residues: CASSQTGVYGYTF. CDR3 DNA sequence: TGTGCCAGCAGTCAGACAGGCGTGTATGGCTACACCTTC.

The J gene is TRBJ1-5, the V gene TRBV18; D is ambiguous. The germline V and J ends were trimmed by 3 bases and 5 bases, with 8 bases remaining between them. The CDR3 is made up of 13 amino acids. Germline CDR1 reads KGHSH; CDR2 reads LQKENI. The CDR3 nucleotides are TGTGCCAGCTCACCGGCCGCGGATCAGCCCCAGCATTTT. Its protein is CASSPAADQPQHF. The full variable domain, rest sourced from reference TRBV18 and TRBJ1-5, is NAGVMQNPRHLVRRRGQEARLRCSPMKGHSHVYWYRQLPEEGLKFMVYLQKENIIDESGMPKERFSAEFPKEGPSILRIQQVVRGDSAAYFCASSPAADQPQHFGDGTRLSIL.

This sequence joins TRBV19 and TRBJ2-7; TRBD1 agrees at 9 bases. Germline V gene sequence: CDR1 LNHDA, CDR2 SQIVND (reference sequence). The CDR3 has 14 amino acids. Losses at the gene ends were 6 bases for V and 4 bases for J; bases not matched to a gene: 7. The CDR3 nucleotides read TGTGCCAGTAGCACGACAGGGGGAGAGTACGAGCAGTACTTC. It yields the protein CASSTTGGEYEQYF.

The J gene is TRBJ1-1, the V gene TRBV5-6; D unclear. This CDR3 spans 12 amino acids. V lost 1 base and J 8 bases, leaving 9 bases between the germline ends. The germline gives CDR1 SGHDT, CDR2 YYEEEE. This CDR3 is CASSLMRAEAFF. CDR3 bases: TGTGCCAGCAGCTTGATGAGGGCCGAAGCTTTCTTT.

V and J are TRBV3-1 (or the pseudogene TRBV3-2) and TRBJ1-5; TRBD1 matches 11 bases. CDR3 length equals 17 residues. J gave up 0 bases and V 3 bases, and 4 bases lay outside the gene matches. Germline CDR1 is LGHDT and CDR2 is YNNKEL (reference sequence). The CDR3 nucleotides are TGTGCCAGCAGCCAGGGGACAGGGGGACATAGCAATCAGCCCCAGCATTTT. This sequence encodes CASSQGTGGHSNQPQHF.

In its sample, this clone was seen a few times. The rearrangement joins TRBV28 to TRBJ2-1, with TRBD2 matching over 9 bases. The germline gives CDR1 MDHEN, CDR2 SYDVKM. V lost 6 bases and J lost 5; bases outside the gene matches: 8. This CDR3 contains 15 residues. CDR3 nucleotides: TGTGCCAGCAGCCAGACTAGCGGCCTTCACAATGAGCAGTTCTTC. Translation gives CASSQTSGLHNEQFF.